The 18 T cell receptor beta chains below were found in one sample sequenced in a study of T cell responses to AZD1222 COVID-19 vaccine. TCRdb keeps only in-frame clones here, not all; method: immunoSEQ multiplex PCR. Of 150,000 or so clones listed, roughly nine tenths are singletons. Sequenced material: peripheral blood, taken on day 0 of AZD1222 vaccination. Receptor source: an adult in good health.

The rearrangement joins TRBV2 to TRBJ2-5; tentatively, D is TRBD2 (6 bases). Germline values: CDR1 SNHLY, CDR2 FYNNEI. Trimming removed 8 bases from V and 3 bases from J, with 16 bases in between. The CDR3 is 14 residues long. CDR3 amino acids: CASQGGAWEETQYF. CDR3 in DNA: TGTGCCAGCCAGGGAGGCGCCTGGGAAGAGACCCAGTACTTC.

This clone was recorded once. V gene TRBV5-1 combines with J gene TRBJ2-7, with D unclear. CDR1 SGHRS and CDR2 YFSETQ come from the germline V gene. Trimming removed 4 bases at V and 5 bases at J, with 10 bases between. This CDR3 spans 12 amino acids. The CDR3: CASSPVGHEQYF. CDR3 bases: TGCGCCAGCAGCCCGGTTGGCCACGAGCAGTACTTC.

The rearrangement joins TRBV29-1 to TRBJ1-4; a possible D gene is TRBD1 (5 bases). This CDR3 is built from 16 residues. Trimming stripped 0 bases from V and 7 bases from J, with 18 bases between. Germline CDR1 is SQVTM and CDR2 is ANQGSEA. The CDR3 loop reads CSVEDAGSQGGEKLFF. The CDR3 nucleotides are TGCAGCGTTGAAGATGCTGGTTCGCAGGGTGGTGAAAAACTGTTTTTT.

The genes are TRBV5-1 and TRBJ2-1, with D unclear. Germline V lookup: CDR1 SGHRS, CDR2 YFSETQ. This CDR3 comprises 16 residues. Trimming removed 3 bases from V and 2 bases from J, with 15 bases in between. In DNA form, the CDR3 reads TGCGCCAGCAGCTCCCAGACCCTGAAGCCCTACAATGAGCAGTTCTTC. Translation: CASSSQTLKPYNEQFF.

The CDR3 region is CASTRDRGGQPQHF. The CDR3 region has the DNA TGTGCCAGTACACGGGACAGGGGCGGCCAGCCCCAGCATTTT. The chain employs TRBV19 and TRBJ1-5; 10 bases are a match to TRBD1. CDR3 length equals 14 residues. Trimming cost V 7 bases and J 7 bases; bases outside gene matches: 7. From germline, CDR1 is LNHDA and CDR2 SQIVND (reference sequence).

This sequence joins TRBV5-6 and TRBJ2-7; D uncertain. Germline V gene sequence: CDR1 SGHDT, CDR2 YYEEEE. V dropped 3 bases and J dropped 9 bases, with 13 bases sitting between them. The CDR3 runs 12 residues. For the CDR3, the DNA is TGTGCCAGCAGCTACCGCCGGTCTTGGCAGTACTTC. This codes for CASSYRRSWQYF.

The chain joins TRBV19 to TRBJ2-1, with D possibly matching TRBD2 (6 bases). Germline CDR1 LNHDA, CDR2 SQIVND (reference sequence). The CDR3 covers 14 residues. V lost 8 bases, J lost 5 bases, and 16 bases lay in between. CDR3 sequence: CASGGRERNNEQFF. CDR3 DNA sequence: TGTGCCAGTGGGGGTCGGGAGAGGAACAATGAGCAGTTCTTC. The variable domain in full, with the rest retrieved from reference TRBV19 and TRBJ2-1, is DGGITQSPKYLFRKEGQNVTLSCEQNLNHDAMYWYRQDPGQGLRLIYYSQIVNDFQKGDIAEGYSVSREKKESFPLTVTSAQKNPTAFYLCASGGRERNNEQFFGPGTRLTVL.

J is TRBJ1-2 and V is TRBV4-3, with 9 nucleotides matching TRBD1. The CDR3 covers 14 residues. V trimming: 0 bases; J trimming: 8 bases; junction bases outside the gene matches: 4. Per germline, CDR1 LGHNA and CDR2 YSLEER. The DNA for the CDR3 is TGCGCCAGCAGCCAAGAGGGACAGGGTAGAGGCTACACCTTC. This codes for CASSQEGQGRGYTF.

CDR3 sequence reads: CAWRRDRGEKLFF. The CDR3 DNA sequence: TGTGCCTGGAGGAGGGACAGGGGGGAAAAACTGTTTTTT. The chain uses TRBV30 and TRBJ1-4, with TRBD1 identical over 11 bases. This CDR3 has 13 amino acids. Looked up from germline, CDR1 is GTSNPN and CDR2 is SVGIG (reference sequence). The V gene end was trimmed by 3 bases and the J gene end by 8 bases; junction bases not matched to a gene: 2.

The chain carries TRBV3-1 (or the pseudogene TRBV3-2) and TRBJ2-2, with D unresolved. The CDR3 runs to 12 residues. Trimming cost V 2 bases and J 8 bases, with 6 bases left between them. The germline V gene encodes CDR1 LGHDT and CDR2 YNNKEL (reference sequence). CDR3 amino acids: CASSQSRGELFF. As DNA, the CDR3 is TGTGCCAGCAGCCAATCACGGGGGGAGCTGTTTTTT.

The chain uses TRBV29-1 and TRBJ1-4; no firm D call. CDR1 is SQVTM and CDR2 is ANQGSEA in the germline V gene. The CDR3 is 15 residues long. The ends were cut back, 4 bases at V and 8 bases at J, with 20 bases in the middle. The chain's CDR3 is CSVGLGGIGREKLFF. The CDR3 DNA is TGCAGCGTTGGGTTGGGAGGGATCGGTCGCGAAAAACTGTTTTTT.

The chain uses TRBV9 and TRBJ1-1; D gene uncertain. The V and J ends lost 0 bases and 6 bases respectively, with 12 bases between them. The CDR3 is made up of 14 amino acids. CDR1 and CDR2 (germline): SGDLS, YYNGEE. The CDR3 DNA is TGTGCCAGCAGCGTAGAGGCTTCGGCACCTGAAGCTTTCTTT. Translating gives CASSVEASAPEAFF.

The chain recombines TRBV10-3 with TRBJ1-5; D perhaps matches TRBD1 (6 bases). Looked up from germline, CDR1 is ENHRY and CDR2 is SYGVKD. The V and J ends lost 4 bases and 6 bases respectively, with 19 bases between them. The length of the CDR3 is 16 residues. The CDR3 nucleotides read TGTGCCATCAGTGCGGCCGCTGGACAGAGCGGTCAGCCCCAGCATTTT. Protein product: CAISAAAGQSGQPQHF.

The chain recombines TRBV4-3 with TRBJ1-2, with 8 bases fitting TRBD1. The CDR3 totals 13 residues. With V trimmed by 4 bases and J by 8 bases, 6 bases remained unmatched. Germline CDR1 LGHNA, CDR2 YSLEER. This CDR3 reads CASSLTTGEGYTF. CDR3 coding DNA: TGCGCCAGCAGCCTAACGACAGGGGAAGGCTACACCTTC.

The genes are TRBV30 and TRBJ1-3; D possibly corresponds to TRBD1 (5 bases). This CDR3 has 16 residues. Germline V CDR1 and CDR2: GTSNPN, SVGIG (reference sequence). V lost 1 base and J lost 0, with 13 bases in between. The CDR3 sequence: CAWSAGLPSSGNTIYF. CDR3 in DNA: TGTGCCTGGAGTGCGGGACTCCCGAGCTCTGGAAACACCATATATTTT.

V gene TRBV18 combines with J gene TRBJ1-3; TRBD1 agrees at 9 bases. From germline, CDR1 is KGHSH and CDR2 LQKENI. V shed 6 bases and J 7 bases; nucleotides not matched to a gene: 10. The CDR3 spans 15 residues. CDR3 protein: CASSTGTGNLNTIYF. In DNA form, the CDR3 reads TGTGCCAGCTCCACCGGGACAGGGAATTTGAACACCATATATTTT. The entire variable domain, with the rest obtained from reference TRBV18 and TRBJ1-3, is as follows: NAGVMQNPRHLVRRRGQEARLRCSPMKGHSHVYWYRQLPEEGLKFMVYLQKENIIDESGMPKERFSAEFPKEGPSILRIQQVVRGDSAAYFCASSTGTGNLNTIYFGEGSWLTVV.

This chain links TRBV4-1 with TRBJ1-5; D call uncertain. This CDR3 contains 16 residues. V was trimmed by 0 bases and J by 4 bases, leaving 13 bases between them. Germline V gene data show CDR1 as MGHRA and CDR2 as YSYEKL. The CDR3 DNA sequence: TGCGCCAGCAGCCAAGATCCTGGCAGGTCGAATCAGCCCCAGCATTTT. This codes for CASSQDPGRSNQPQHF.

The chain links TRBV19 to TRBJ2-2; 10 nucleotides match TRBD1. After removal of 6 bases from V and 8 bases from J, the junction contained 12 bases not matched to a gene. The CDR3 length is 16 residues. Germline lookup yields CDR1 LNHDA and CDR2 SQIVND (reference sequence). CDR3 nucleotides: TGTGCCAGTAGAGGTCCCCGGGACAGGGGTGCGGGGGAGCTGTTTTTT. This codes for CASRGPRDRGAGELFF. Based on the CDR3 plus reference TRBV19 and TRBJ2-2, the full variable domain is DGGITQSPKYLFRKEGQNVTLSCEQNLNHDAMYWYRQDPGQGLRLIYYSQIVNDFQKGDIAEGYSVSREKKESFPLTVTSAQKNPTAFYLCASRGPRDRGAGELFFGEGSRLTVL.